One and the same sample provided the 21 T cell receptor beta chains below, sequenced in a study of PD-1 blockade in classical Hodgkin lymphoma. Every patient experienced relapse after autologous stem cell transplantation, and brentuximab vedotin exposure varied. This table comes from immunoSEQ multiplex PCR, and its TCRdb copy is limited to in-frame clones, with some not included. In the table there are roughly 40,000 clones, approximately 70% of which are singletons. The material was peripheral blood mononuclear cells (PBMCs), obtained at baseline. These receptors were obtained from a human donor with classical Hodgkin lymphoma.

The CDR3 nucleotides are TGTGCCAGCTCCCAAGGACAGTACGAGCAGTACTTC. It encodes CASSQGQYEQYF. This chain links TRBV18 with TRBJ2-7; TRBD1 is a possible D gene (6 bases). Trimming removed 6 bases at V and 4 bases at J, with 10 bases between. The CDR3 has 12 amino acids. Looked up from germline, CDR1 is KGHSH and CDR2 is LQKENI.

This clone is medium-sized by share. For the CDR3, the DNA is TGCGCCAGCAGCCTGGGAGCGGGTATTGGAAACACCATATATTTT. This codes for CASSLGAGIGNTIYF. The V gene is TRBV4-3, the J gene TRBJ1-3; D is ambiguous. V lost 4 bases and J lost 3, with 13 bases in between. There are 15 residues in the CDR3. CDR1 LGHNA and CDR2 YSLEER come from the germline V gene.

A remark on this clone: Germline is not matched at one junction end, which may reflect a read error. The same CDR3 arises from other DNA sequences in this sample as well. The chain has TRBV6-5 and TRBJ1-1, with 7 positions matching TRBD1. The CDR3 runs 15 residues. Germline V lookup: CDR1 MNHEY, CDR2 SVGAGI. DNA for the CDR3: TGTGCCAGCAGTTACTTAAGCACAGGGGCCTCTGAAGCTTTTTTT. Translating it yields CASSYLSTGASEAFF.

With regard to this clone: Additional DNA sequences in this sample encode the identical CDR3. The J gene is TRBJ2-1, the V gene TRBV29-1, with 13 bases matching TRBD2. J lost 7 bases, V lost 0 bases, and 3 bases had no gene match. Germline V gene sequence: CDR1 SQVTM, CDR2 ANQGSEA. The CDR3 loop spans 15 amino acids. The CDR3 nucleotides read TGCAGCGTTGAAGAGGGACTAGCGGGGTCAAATGAGCAGTTCTTC. It specifies CSVEEGLAGSNEQFF.

The chain recombines TRBV5-8 with TRBJ1-3; D is undetermined. V was clipped by 0 bases and J by 5 bases, with 6 bases between them. The CDR3 runs to 13 residues. Germline V lookup: CDR1 SGHTS, CDR2 YDEGEE. The CDR3 loop reads CASSLDPRNTIYF. CDR3 bases: TGTGCCAGCAGCTTGGACCCGAGAAACACCATATATTTT.

The chain is built from TRBV27 and TRBJ2-7, with 7 bases matching TRBD2. There are 15 residues in the CDR3. The junction had 5 bases not matched to a gene; V was cut back by 0 bases and J by 3 bases. From germline, CDR1 is MNHEY and CDR2 SMNVEV (reference sequence). DNA of the CDR3: TGTGCCAGCAGTTTATCACTGACTAGCAGCTACGAGCAGTACTTC. Translated, it gives CASSLSLTSSYEQYF.

The chain combines TRBV19 with TRBJ1-2; the D gene is possibly TRBD1 (6 bases). CDR1 is LNHDA, CDR2 SQIVND, per germline (reference sequence). V lost 2 bases to trimming and J lost 2 bases, with 12 bases between them. CDR3 size: 15 residues. The CDR3 sequence is CASSINHRDNYGYTF. CDR3 nucleotide sequence: TGTGCCAGTAGTATAAACCACAGGGACAACTATGGCTACACCTTC.

This rearrangement joins TRBV5-1 to TRBJ2-4; 10 bases line up with TRBD1. This CDR3 contains 19 residues. Germline CDR1 and CDR2: SGHRS and YFSETQ. V gave up 3 bases and J gave up 3 bases; unmatched junction bases: 15. The CDR3 protein is CASSSKDPGQGKDKNIQYF. CDR3 nucleotide sequence: TGCGCCAGCAGCTCCAAAGATCCGGGACAGGGGAAGGACAAAAACATTCAGTACTTC.

This sequence joins TRBV30 and TRBJ2-3, with D possibly TRBD2 on 6 matching bases. This CDR3 comprises 14 residues. V gave up 4 bases and J gave up 1 base, with 12 bases separating them. Germline assignment: CDR1 GTSNPN and CDR2 SVGIG (reference sequence). The DNA of the CDR3 is TGTGCCTGGACCTCGGGACTTGGCACAGATACGCAGTATTTT. It encodes CAWTSGLGTDTQYF.

The rearrangement links TRBV9 to TRBJ2-1, with D perhaps TRBD1 or TRBD2 (5 bases each). Germline lookup yields CDR1 SGDLS and CDR2 YYNGEE. The CDR3 runs 12 residues. V lost 3 bases, J lost 15 bases, and 16 bases lay in between. In DNA, the CDR3 is TGTGCCAGCAGCGGGGGGACGGCCCGCTTGTTCTTC. Translating gives CASSGGTARLFF.

The chain employs TRBV4-1 and TRBJ1-2, with D perhaps TRBD1 (6 bases). V lost 4 bases and J 4 bases, leaving 16 bases between the germline ends. This CDR3 contains 15 residues. Germline V gene data show CDR1 as MGHRA and CDR2 as YSYEKL. CDR3 in DNA: TGCGCCAGCAGCCTTATCCCGACAGGAACCTATGGCTACACCTTC. Translated: CASSLIPTGTYGYTF.

Turning to this clone: Other DNA sequences within the sample encode an identical CDR3. The rearrangement uses TRBV10-3 and TRBJ2-7, with 7 bases lining up with TRBD1. The CDR3 has 13 amino acids. Germline V gene data show CDR1 as ENHRY and CDR2 as SYGVKD. J was trimmed by 4 bases and V by 4 bases; bases with no gene match: 4. The CDR3 DNA is TGTGCCATCAGTGCGGGGACAGATTACGAGCAGTACTTC. This encodes CAISAGTDYEQYF.

The rearrangement links TRBV9 to TRBJ1-1; TRBD1 matches 7 bases. V gave up 4 bases and J gave up 7 bases; unmatched junction bases: 16. The CDR3 runs to 16 residues. CDR1 and CDR2 from the germline V gene are SGDLS and YYNGEE. CDR3 DNA sequence: TGTGCCAGCAGCCCCTATGCTGCAGGGGGAACGATTGAAGCTTTCTTT. Its translation is CASSPYAAGGTIEAFF.

The rearrangement links TRBV6-1 to TRBJ1-2; no clear D. Deletions cut 6 bases from V and 8 bases from J, with 13 bases between. The CDR3 is made up of 12 amino acids. Germline CDR1 and CDR2: MNHNS and SASEGT. In nucleotides, the CDR3 is TGTGCCAGCAGGGAGGGCCGGCCCGGCTACACCTTC. It yields the protein CASREGRPGYTF.

J is TRBJ1-1 and V is TRBV7-9; possibly TRBD1 for D (6 bases). Germline CDR1 and CDR2: SEHNR and FQNEAQ (reference sequence). Trimming cost V 3 bases and J 1 base, with 9 bases left between them. The CDR3 contains 14 residues. The CDR3 loop is CASSLAGANTEAFF. As DNA, the CDR3 is TGTGCCAGCAGCTTGGCGGGGGCGAACACTGAAGCTTTCTTT. Filled out from reference TRBV7-9 and TRBJ1-1, the complete variable domain reads DTGVSQNPRHKITKRGQNVTFRCDPISEHNRLYWYRQTLGQGPEFLTYFQNEAQLEKSRLLSDRFSAERPKGSFSTLEIQRTEQGDSAMYLCASSLAGANTEAFFGQGTRLTVV.

The V call is TRBV19, the J call TRBJ1-1, with D tentatively TRBD1 (5 bases). This CDR3 is built from 16 residues. Germline V gene data show CDR1 as LNHDA and CDR2 as SQIVND (reference sequence). V was clipped by 0 bases and J by 0 bases, with 11 bases between them. The CDR3 here is CASSIERDRLNTEAFF. CDR3 coding DNA: TGTGCCAGTAGTATAGAACGGGACCGACTGAACACTGAAGCTTTCTTT.

The chain couples TRBV9 to TRBJ2-1, with 11 bases matching TRBD2. This CDR3 comprises 15 residues. CDR1 is SGDLS and CDR2 is YYNGEE in the germline V gene. V lost 0 bases and J lost 10; bases outside the gene matches: 6. The CDR3 region has the DNA TGTGCCAGCAGCGTAGACCTAGCGGGAGGTGGGGAGCAGTTCTTC. Translating gives CASSVDLAGGGEQFF.

This rearrangement joins TRBV27 to TRBJ1-4; tentative D call: TRBD1 (6 bases). Germline CDR1 MNHEY, CDR2 SMNVEV (reference sequence). V was cut by 9 bases and J by 3 bases, with 17 bases left in between. The CDR3 is 15 amino acids. The DNA for the CDR3 is TGTGCCAGTAAGCCTCTACAGGGACCTAATGAAAAACTGTTTTTT. Protein product: CASKPLQGPNEKLFF.

The CDR3 DNA follows: TGTGCCACCAGAAACAACAGGGGGTCGGCTGGAAACACCATATATTTT. This encodes CATRNNRGSAGNTIYF. This sequence joins TRBV19 and TRBJ1-3; 8 nucleotides agree with TRBD1. Germline V gene lookup returns CDR1 LNHDA and CDR2 SQIVND (reference sequence). With V trimmed by 10 bases and J by 2 bases, 13 bases remained unmatched. CDR3 length: 16 amino acids. The full variable domain, completed using reference TRBV19 and TRBJ1-3, is DGGITQSPKYLFRKEGQNVTLSCEQNLNHDAMYWYRQDPGQGLRLIYYSQIVNDFQKGDIAEGYSVSREKKESFPLTVTSAQKNPTAFYLCATRNNRGSAGNTIYFGEGSWLTVV.

V is TRBV4-1 and J is TRBJ1-3; D ambiguous. Germline V lookup: CDR1 MGHRA, CDR2 YSYEKL. Trimming removed 1 base from V and 0 bases from J, with 16 bases in between. This CDR3 region has 18 residues. CDR3 region: CASSQGLRSSSSGNTIYF. Written as DNA, the CDR3 is TGCGCCAGCAGCCAAGGATTGAGAAGCAGCTCCTCTGGAAACACCATATATTTT.

V and J are TRBV5-1 and TRBJ1-4, with D hard to call. The germline V gene encodes CDR1 SGHRS and CDR2 YFSETQ. V shed 1 base and J shed 0 bases, with 16 bases lying between them. The length of the CDR3 is 18 residues. CDR3 sequence (DNA): TGCGCCAGCAGCTTGAACGGACGGTTAGGGCCAACTAATGAAAAACTGTTTTTT. It specifies CASSLNGRLGPTNEKLFF.